A selection of T cell receptor beta chains follows, all from one sample in a study of blood T cell repertoires in COVID-19. Data came from immunoSEQ multiplex PCR; TCRdb stores just in-frame clones and leaves some out. In the table there are more than 150,000 clones, 85% to 90% of which are singletons. The sample was peripheral blood. All receptors come from a man younger than 30 with acute or convalescent COVID-19. The CDR3 runs from the conserved cysteine through the conserved F or W. D genes are given only for firm matches. The size of a clone is reported for some rows only, either as once, few or many, or as a class for expanded clones.

clone_size | d_call | cdr3_length | j_call | v_call | cdr3_aa | cdr3_nt
- | - | 15 | TRBJ1-4 | TRBV14 | CASSPGGATNEKLFF | TGTGCCAGCAGCCCCGGAGGGGCAACTAATGAAAAACTGTTTTTT
- | - | 16 | TRBJ1-2 | TRBV3-1/TRBV3-2 | CASTQLSTGGLYGYTF | TGTGCCAGCACCCAGTTGTCCACTGGGGGCCTCTATGGCTACACCTTC
- | - | 15 | TRBJ1-5 | TRBV6-1 | CASSEVNLGNQPQHF | TGTGCCAGCAGTGAGGTGAACTTGGGCAATCAGCCCCAGCATTTT
- | TRBD1 | 17 | TRBJ1-6 | TRBV25-1 | CASSEWTGGIYNSPLHF | TGTGCCAGCAGTGAATGGACAGGGGGCATCTATAATTCACCCCTCCACTTT
- | - | 15 | TRBJ1-6 | TRBV3-1/TRBV3-2 | CASSQDYRYNSPLHF | TGTGCCAGCAGCCAAGACTACAGATATAATTCACCCCTCCACTTT
few | - | 15 | TRBJ1-6 | TRBV19 | CASSLGQLPDSPLHF | TGTGCCAGTAGTCTTGGACAACTGCCAGATTCACCCCTCCACTTT
- | - | 14 | TRBJ1-1 | TRBV7-9 | CASSLEGQGTEAFF | TGTGCCAGCAGCTTAGAGGGACAAGGCACTGAAGCTTTCTTT
- | TRBD2 | 14 | TRBJ2-1 | TRBV7-2 | CASSLWEGGNEQFF | TGTGCCAGCAGCTTATGGGAGGGTGGGAATGAGCAGTTCTTC
- | - | 13 | TRBJ1-1 | TRBV10-1 | CASSDGRVTEAFF | TGCGCCAGCAGTGACGGCAGGGTCACTGAAGCTTTCTTT
- | TRBD1 | 13 | TRBJ1-4 | TRBV12-3/TRBV12-4 | CASSRGEREKLFF | TGTGCCAGCTCCAGGGGGGAAAGGGAAAAACTGTTTTTT
- | TRBD1 | 13 | TRBJ1-1 | TRBV3-1/TRBV3-2 | CASSPGTVREAFF | TGTGCCAGCAGCCCCGGGACAGTCCGGGAAGCTTTCTTT
- | TRBD1 | 16 | TRBJ2-7 | TRBV4-1 | CASSQAGQGFSYEQYF | TGCGCCAGCAGCCAGGCGGGACAGGGGTTCTCCTACGAGCAGTACTTC
- | TRBD2 | 13 | TRBJ2-1 | TRBV5-1 | CASRLAGGNEQFF | TGCGCCAGCAGACTAGCGGGGGGCAATGAGCAGTTCTTC
- | - | 13 | TRBJ2-7 | TRBV3-1/TRBV3-2 | CASSPRLAYEQYF | TGTGCCAGCAGCCCTAGACTGGCCTACGAGCAGTACTTC
- | - | 17 | TRBJ1-5 | TRBV30 | CAWSVAALDRSSQPQHF | TGTGCCTGGAGTGTAGCAGCGTTGGACAGAAGCAGTCAGCCCCAGCATTTT
- | - | 14 | TRBJ1-6 | TRBV5-1 | CASSLELDNSPLHF | TGCGCCAGCAGCTTGGAACTCGATAATTCACCCCTCCACTTT
- | - | 13 | TRBJ1-1 | TRBV15 | CATSRAGNTEAFF | TGTGCCACCAGCAGAGCGGGGAACACTGAAGCTTTCTTT
once | - | 12 | TRBJ1-1 | TRBV6-1 | CASSEQDTEAFF | TGTGCCAGCAGTGAACAGGACACTGAAGCTTTCTTT
- | TRBD1 | 15 | TRBJ1-1 | TRBV4-1 | CASSHAGQGVTEAFF | TGCGCCAGCAGCCACGCGGGACAGGGGGTGACTGAAGCTTTCTTT
- | TRBD1 | 13 | TRBJ1-5 | TRBV6-5 | CASSYDRVRPQHF | TGTGCCAGCAGTTACGACAGGGTGAGGCCCCAGCATTTT
- | - | 15 | TRBJ1-4 | TRBV19 | CASSSRSSGDEKLFF | TGTGCCAGTAGTTCCCGATCCTCAGGGGATGAAAAACTGTTTTTT
- | - | 14 | TRBJ1-6 | TRBV6-4 | CASSQQGDNSPLHF | TGTGCCAGCAGTCAACAGGGTGATAATTCACCCCTCCACTTT
few | - | 14 | TRBJ2-3 | TRBV10-2 | CASSVGGRTDTQYF | TGCGCCAGCAGTGTGGGGGGGCGGACAGATACGCAGTATTTT
- | - | 14 | TRBJ2-1 | TRBV18 | CASSRGPTGNEQFF | TGTGCCAGCTCACGAGGGCCGACGGGCAATGAGCAGTTCTTC
- | - | 15 | TRBJ2-2 | TRBV27 | CASSLSYLSTGELFF | TGTGCCAGCAGTTTATCGTACTTGTCCACCGGGGAGCTGTTTTTT
- | - | 14 | TRBJ1-2 | TRBV6-2/TRBV6-3 | CASSYGTRARGYTF | TGTGCCAGCAGTTACGGGACTCGCGCTAGGGGCTACACCTTC
- | TRBD2 | 14 | TRBJ2-5 | TRBV30 | CAWSWTSGQETQYF | TGTGCCTGGAGCTGGACTAGCGGGCAAGAGACCCAGTACTTC
- | - | 16 | TRBJ1-5 | TRBV6-6 | CASSYGSDRTNQPQHF | TGTGCCAGCAGTTACGGATCTGACAGGACCAATCAACCCCAGCATTTT
- | - | 14 | TRBJ1-4 | TRBV19 | CASKDAGGNEKLFF | TGTGCCAGTAAGGACGCGGGGGGTAATGAAAAACTGTTTTTT
- | - | 15 | TRBJ2-3 | TRBV18 | CASSPRQGHTDTQYF | TGTGCCAGCTCACCACGTCAGGGGCACACAGATACGCAGTATTTT
- | TRBD1 | 14 | TRBJ2-3 | TRBV18 | CASSRGQSTDTQYF | TGTGCCAGCTCGAGGGGGCAGAGTACAGATACGCAGTATTTT
- | TRBD1 | 16 | TRBJ1-2 | TRBV9 | CASSVGPSGGAYGYTF | TGTGCCAGCAGCGTTGGACCCTCAGGGGGCGCTTATGGCTACACCTTC
- | - | 14 | TRBJ1-1 | TRBV20-1 | CSASIQPMNTEAFF | TGCAGTGCTAGTATACAGCCCATGAACACTGAAGCTTTCTTT
- | TRBD1 | 16 | TRBJ2-3 | TRBV28 | CASSTLGTGRPDTQYF | TGTGCCAGCAGTACCCTAGGGACAGGTCGTCCGGATACGCAGTATTTT
once | - | 17 | TRBJ1-1 | TRBV5-1 | CASSSTGQWGLNTEAFF | TGCGCCAGCAGCTCAACGGGCCAGTGGGGCCTCAACACTGAAGCTTTCTTT
- | TRBD1 | 15 | TRBJ1-5 | TRBV27 | CASSLRAGGSQPQHF | TGTGCCAGCAGTTTACGGGCAGGGGGCAGTCAGCCCCAGCATTTT
- | TRBD1 | 15 | TRBJ1-5 | TRBV6-5 | CASIRRTGGFQPQHF | TGTGCCAGCATTCGTAGGACAGGGGGTTTCCAGCCCCAGCATTTT
- | - | 16 | TRBJ1-5 | TRBV10-1 | CASSDLTPAQNQPQHF | TGCGCCAGCAGTGACTTGACACCGGCCCAAAATCAGCCCCAGCATTTT
- | - | 14 | TRBJ1-1 | TRBV6-5 | CASSSYRENTEAFF | TGTGCCAGCAGTTCCTACAGGGAGAACACTGAAGCTTTCTTT
- | TRBD1 | 16 | TRBJ1-5 | TRBV19 | CASSPRGESSNQPQHF | TGTGCCAGTAGCCCCAGGGGGGAAAGTAGCAATCAGCCCCAGCATTTT
- | TRBD1 | 14 | TRBJ1-4 | TRBV19 | CASKPGTETEKLFF | TGTGCCAGTAAGCCCGGGACAGAGACTGAAAAACTGTTTTTT
once | - | 13 | TRBJ1-1 | TRBV30 | CAWSVGASTEAFF | TGTGCCTGGAGTGTTGGGGCATCCACTGAAGCTTTCTTT
- | - | 16 | TRBJ1-6 | TRBV28 | CASSFPRGGSGSPLHF | TGTGCCAGCAGTTTCCCCAGGGGAGGGTCGGGTTCACCCCTCCACTTT
- | TRBD2 | 16 | TRBJ2-3 | TRBV7-9 | CASSSGLAVRTDTQYF | TGTGCCAGCAGCTCGGGACTAGCGGTGCGCACAGATACGCAGTATTTT
- | TRBD2 | 16 | TRBJ2-1 | TRBV7-2 | CASSLMGLARYNEQFF | TGTGCCAGCAGCTTAATGGGACTAGCGAGATACAATGAGCAGTTCTTC
- | - | 12 | TRBJ2-7 | TRBV11-2 | CASTMGLSEQYF | TGTGCCAGCACCATGGGACTGTCCGAGCAGTACTTC
- | TRBD2 | 18 | TRBJ2-3 | TRBV7-7 | CASSLRSSGASRTDTQYF | TGTGCCAGCAGCTTACGCTCTAGCGGGGCTTCCCGCACAGATACGCAGTATTTT
- | TRBD2 | 16 | TRBJ2-3 | TRBV28 | CASSPLARDVTDTQYF | TGTGCCAGCAGTCCACTAGCGCGCGATGTCACAGATACGCAGTATTTT
- | - | 10 | TRBJ2-7 | TRBV19 | CATARTQGYF | TGTGCCACAGCCCGGACCCAGGGGTACTTC
- | - | 16 | TRBJ2-3 | TRBV24-1 | CATSESTNEVTDTQYF | TGTGCCACCAGTGAATCGACAAATGAAGTGACAGATACGCAGTATTTT
- | - | 15 | TRBJ1-1 | TRBV18 | CASSPQSEKGISAFF | TGTGCCAGCTCACCACAATCAGAGAAGGGGATCAGCGCTTTCTTT
- | - | 13 | TRBJ1-1 | TRBV30 | CAWSVDTNTEAFF | TGTGCCTGGAGCGTTGACACCAACACTGAAGCTTTCTTT